This TCR beta chain was retrieved from a study of blood T cell repertoires in COVID-19. Study-level background: Whether acute or convalescent, the COVID-19 samples came from the United States, Italy and Spain. T cells, B-cell-depleted T cells, or PBMCs supplied cDNA or gDNA.

Seattle's enrolled individuals joined amid active infection and were then monitored longitudinally. Source study methods: Amplification with reference gene primers provided the estimates of nucleated cell counts. Produced via immunoSEQ multiplex PCR; TCRdb's table is partial and in-frame only. V and J calls and clone size are as listed in that table; D and trimming were resolved from the DNA. Of 96,000 or so clones listed, 81% are singletons. Trimming left V 2 bases short and J 0 bases short, with 9 bases between. Germline values: CDR1 SGHTA, CDR2 FQGNSA. CDR3 length: 15 amino acids. The V call is TRBV7-2, the J call TRBJ2-3; a weak D match, TRBD1 (6 bases). The TCR was taken from a man at least 80 years old with COVID-19, enrolled during active disease. The sample consisted of peripheral blood. The CDR3 is CASSLSGVSTDTQYF. DNA of the CDR3: TGTGCCAGCAGCTTATCAGGGGTTAGCACAGATACGCAGTATTTT. Drawing the rest from reference TRBV7-2 and TRBJ2-3, the complete variable domain is GAGVSQSPSNKVTEKGKDVELRCDPISGHTALYWYRQSLGQGLEFLIYFQGNSAPDKSGLPSDRFSAERTGGSVSTLTIQRTQQEDSAVYLCASSLSGVSTDTQYFGPGTRLTVL.